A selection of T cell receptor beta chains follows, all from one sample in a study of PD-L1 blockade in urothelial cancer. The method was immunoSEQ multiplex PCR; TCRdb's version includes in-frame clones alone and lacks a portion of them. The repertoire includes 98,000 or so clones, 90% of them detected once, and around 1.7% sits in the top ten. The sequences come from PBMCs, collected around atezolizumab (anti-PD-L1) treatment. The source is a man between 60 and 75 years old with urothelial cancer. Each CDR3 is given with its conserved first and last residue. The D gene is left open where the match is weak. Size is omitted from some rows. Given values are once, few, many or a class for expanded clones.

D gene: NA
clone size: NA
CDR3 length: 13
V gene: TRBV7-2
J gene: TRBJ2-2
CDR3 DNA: TGTGCCAGCAGTTCGACAGCCACCGGGGAGCTGTTTTTT
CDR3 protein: CASSSTATGELFF

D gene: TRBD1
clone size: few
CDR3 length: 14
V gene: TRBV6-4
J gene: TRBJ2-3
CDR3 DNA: TGTGCCAGCAGTGACTCGACAGGGGCAGATACGCAGTATTTT
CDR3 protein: CASSDSTGADTQYF

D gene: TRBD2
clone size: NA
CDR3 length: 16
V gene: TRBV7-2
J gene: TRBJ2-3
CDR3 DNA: TGTGCCAGCAGCCCATTTAGCGGGGGGGCCCCGGTTACGCAGTATTTT
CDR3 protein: CASSPFSGGAPVTQYF

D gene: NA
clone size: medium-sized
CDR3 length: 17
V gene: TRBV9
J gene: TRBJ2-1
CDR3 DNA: TGTGCCAGCAGCGTAGATGCGGGGGGACAGAGAGACAATGAGCAGTTCTTC
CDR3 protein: CASSVDAGGQRDNEQFF

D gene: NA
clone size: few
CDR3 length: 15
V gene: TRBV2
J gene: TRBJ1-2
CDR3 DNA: TGTGCCAGCCTCGACGGCACAGGAGGGCATGGAGGCTACACCTTC
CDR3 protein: CASLDGTGGHGGYTF

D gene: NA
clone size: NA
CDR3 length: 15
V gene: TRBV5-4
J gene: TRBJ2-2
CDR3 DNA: TGTGCCAGCAGCTACCCCTATAGCGGAACCGGGGAGCTGTTTTTT
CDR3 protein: CASSYPYSGTGELFF

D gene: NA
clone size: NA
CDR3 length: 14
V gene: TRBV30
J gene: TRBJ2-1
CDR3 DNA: TGTGCCTGGAGTGTACGGTCGGGATGGAATGAGCAGTTCTTC
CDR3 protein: CAWSVRSGWNEQFF

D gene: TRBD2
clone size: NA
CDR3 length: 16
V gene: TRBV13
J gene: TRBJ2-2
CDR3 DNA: TGTGCCAGCAGCTTAGGTCTAGCGGGGGACACCGGGGAGCTGTTTTTT
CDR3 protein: CASSLGLAGDTGELFF

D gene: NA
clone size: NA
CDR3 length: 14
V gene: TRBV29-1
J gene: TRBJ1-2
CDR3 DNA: TGCAGCGTTGAACTCCTCCAGGGGATATATGGCTACACCTTC
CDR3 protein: CSVELLQGIYGYTF

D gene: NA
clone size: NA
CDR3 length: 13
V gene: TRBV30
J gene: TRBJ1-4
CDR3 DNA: TGTGCCTGGAGTGATGTGGGGGCTGAAAAACTGTTTTTT
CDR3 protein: CAWSDVGAEKLFF

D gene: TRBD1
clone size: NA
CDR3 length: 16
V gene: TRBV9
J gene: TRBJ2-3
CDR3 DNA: TGTGCCAGCAGCGTAGGATTCCAGGGGGCTATAGATACGCAGTATTTT
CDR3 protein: CASSVGFQGAIDTQYF